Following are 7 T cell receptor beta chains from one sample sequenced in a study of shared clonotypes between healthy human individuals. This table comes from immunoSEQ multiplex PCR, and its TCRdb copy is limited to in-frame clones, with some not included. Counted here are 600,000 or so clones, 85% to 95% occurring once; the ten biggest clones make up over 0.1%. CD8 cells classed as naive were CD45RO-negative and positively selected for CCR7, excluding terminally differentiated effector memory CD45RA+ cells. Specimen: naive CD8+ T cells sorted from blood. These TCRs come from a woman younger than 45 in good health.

As DNA, the CDR3 is TGTGCCATCAGCGGGGACAGAAATCAGCCCCAGCATTTT. Translated, it gives CAISGDRNQPQHF. The V gene is TRBV10-3, the J gene TRBJ1-5; 7 positions match TRBD1. Germline V gene data show CDR1 as ENHRY and CDR2 as SYGVKD. V lost 6 bases to trimming and J lost 4 bases; unmatched junction nucleotides: 3. The CDR3 is 13 residues long.

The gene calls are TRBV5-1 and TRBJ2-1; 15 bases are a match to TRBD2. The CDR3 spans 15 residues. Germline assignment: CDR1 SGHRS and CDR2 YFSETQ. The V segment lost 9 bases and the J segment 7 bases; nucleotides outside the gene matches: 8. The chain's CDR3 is CATPRGTSGRNEQFF. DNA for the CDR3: TGCGCCACCCCGAGGGGGACTAGCGGGAGGAATGAGCAGTTCTTC.

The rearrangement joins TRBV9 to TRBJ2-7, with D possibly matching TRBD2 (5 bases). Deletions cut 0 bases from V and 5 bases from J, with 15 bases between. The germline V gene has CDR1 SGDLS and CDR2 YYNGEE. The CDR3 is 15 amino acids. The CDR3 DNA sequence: TGTGCCAGCAGCGTAGAGGGCGGGCGGTCCGACGAGCAGTACTTC. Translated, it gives CASSVEGGRSDEQYF.

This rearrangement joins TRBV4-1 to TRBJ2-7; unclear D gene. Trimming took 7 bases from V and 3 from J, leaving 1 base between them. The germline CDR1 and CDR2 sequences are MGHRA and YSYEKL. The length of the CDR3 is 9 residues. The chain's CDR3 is CASNYEQYF. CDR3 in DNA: TGCGCCAGCAACTACGAGCAGTACTTC.

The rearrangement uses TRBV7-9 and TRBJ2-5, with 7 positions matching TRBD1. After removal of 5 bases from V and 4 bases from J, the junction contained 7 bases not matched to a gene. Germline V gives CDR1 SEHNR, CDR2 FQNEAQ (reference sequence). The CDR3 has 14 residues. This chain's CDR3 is CASSLQRDRETQYF. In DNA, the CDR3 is TGTGCCAGCAGCCTCCAAAGGGACAGAGAGACCCAGTACTTC.

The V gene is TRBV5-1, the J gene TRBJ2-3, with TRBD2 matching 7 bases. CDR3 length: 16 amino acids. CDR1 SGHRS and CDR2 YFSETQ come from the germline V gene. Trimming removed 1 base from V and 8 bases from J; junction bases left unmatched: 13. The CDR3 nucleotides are TGCGCCAGCAGCTTGAGGCAAGCGGGGACCGCCCGTACGCAGTATTTT. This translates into CASSLRQAGTARTQYF.

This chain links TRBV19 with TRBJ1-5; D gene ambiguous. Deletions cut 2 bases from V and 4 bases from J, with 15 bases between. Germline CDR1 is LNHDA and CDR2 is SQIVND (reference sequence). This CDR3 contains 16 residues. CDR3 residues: CASSIMAGMGNQPQHF. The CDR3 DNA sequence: TGTGCCAGTAGTATAATGGCGGGGATGGGGAATCAGCCCCAGCATTTT.